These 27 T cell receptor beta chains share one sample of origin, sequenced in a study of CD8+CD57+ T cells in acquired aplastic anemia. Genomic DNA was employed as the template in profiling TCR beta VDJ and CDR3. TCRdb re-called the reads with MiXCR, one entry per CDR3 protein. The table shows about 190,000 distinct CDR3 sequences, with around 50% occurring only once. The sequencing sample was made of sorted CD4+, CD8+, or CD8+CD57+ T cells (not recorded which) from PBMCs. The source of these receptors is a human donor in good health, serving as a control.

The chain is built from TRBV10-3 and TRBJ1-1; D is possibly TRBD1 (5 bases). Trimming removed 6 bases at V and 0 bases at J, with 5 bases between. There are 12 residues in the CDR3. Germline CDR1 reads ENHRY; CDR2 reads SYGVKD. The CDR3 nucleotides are TGTGCCATCAGGGGACTGAACACTGAAGCTTTCTTT. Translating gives CAIRGLNTEAFF.

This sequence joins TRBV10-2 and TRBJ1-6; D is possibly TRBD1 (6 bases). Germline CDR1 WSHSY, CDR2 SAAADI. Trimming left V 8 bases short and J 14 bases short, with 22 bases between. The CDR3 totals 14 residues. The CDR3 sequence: CASLEAGALQSLHF. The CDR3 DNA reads TGCGCCAGCCTCGAGGCAGGGGCCCTTCAGTCCCTCCACTTT.

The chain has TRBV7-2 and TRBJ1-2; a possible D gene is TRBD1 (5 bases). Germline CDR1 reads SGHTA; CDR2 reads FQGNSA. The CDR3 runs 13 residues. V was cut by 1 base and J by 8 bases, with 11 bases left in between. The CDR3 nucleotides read TGTGCCAGCAGCTTAGGGGCGGGGCCCGGCTACACCTTC. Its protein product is CASSLGAGPGYTF.

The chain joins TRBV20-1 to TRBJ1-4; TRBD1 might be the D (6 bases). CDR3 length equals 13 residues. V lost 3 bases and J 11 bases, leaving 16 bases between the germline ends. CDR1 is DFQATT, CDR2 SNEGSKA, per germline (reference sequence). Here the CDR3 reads CSASRTEADKLFF. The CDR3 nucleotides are TGCAGTGCTAGTCGGACAGAGGCGGACAAACTGTTTTTT.

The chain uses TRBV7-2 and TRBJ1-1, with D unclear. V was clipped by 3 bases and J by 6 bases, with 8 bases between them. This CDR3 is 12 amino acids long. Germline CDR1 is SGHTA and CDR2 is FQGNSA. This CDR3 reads CASSFSVPEAFF. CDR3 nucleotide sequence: TGTGCCAGCAGCTTCTCGGTCCCTGAAGCTTTCTTT.

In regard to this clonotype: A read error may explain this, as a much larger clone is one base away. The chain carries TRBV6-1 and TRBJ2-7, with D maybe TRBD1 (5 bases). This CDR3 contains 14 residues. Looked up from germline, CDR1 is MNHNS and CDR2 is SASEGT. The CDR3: CASSYSGRAYGQYF. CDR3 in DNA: TGTGCCAGCAGTTACTCGGGCAGGGCTTACGGGCAGTACTTC.

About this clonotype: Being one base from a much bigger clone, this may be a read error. CDR3 DNA: TGTGCCAGCAGAACCGACAGGGAGATTTGTGAAAAACTGTTTTTT. This sequence encodes CASRTDREICEKLFF. J is TRBJ1-4 and V is TRBV6-5; 7 bases agree with TRBD1. CDR3 length equals 15 residues. Trimming took 6 bases from V and 7 from J; bases not matched to a gene: 11. Germline CDR1 reads MNHEY; CDR2 reads SVGAGI.

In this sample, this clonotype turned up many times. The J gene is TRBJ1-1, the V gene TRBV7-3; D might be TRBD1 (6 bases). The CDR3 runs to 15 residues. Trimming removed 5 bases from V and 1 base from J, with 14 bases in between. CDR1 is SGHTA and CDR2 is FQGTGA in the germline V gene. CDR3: CASSPPGAENTEAFF. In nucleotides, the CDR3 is TGTGCCAGCAGCCCTCCAGGGGCGGAGAACACTGAAGCTTTCTTT.

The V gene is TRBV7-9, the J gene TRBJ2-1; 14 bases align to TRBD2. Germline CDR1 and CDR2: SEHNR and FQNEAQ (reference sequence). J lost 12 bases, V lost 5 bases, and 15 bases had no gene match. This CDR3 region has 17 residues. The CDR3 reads CASSQDSGTSGGGGQFF. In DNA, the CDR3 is TGTGCCAGCAGCCAAGATTCTGGGACTAGCGGGGGCGGGGGGCAGTTCTTC. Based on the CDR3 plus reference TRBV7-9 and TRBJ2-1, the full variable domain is DTGVSQNPRHKITKRGQNVTFRCDPISEHNRLYWYRQTLGQGPEFLTYFQNEAQLEKSRLLSDRFSAERPKGSFSTLEIQRTEQGDSAMYLCASSQDSGTSGGGGQFFGPGTRLTVL.

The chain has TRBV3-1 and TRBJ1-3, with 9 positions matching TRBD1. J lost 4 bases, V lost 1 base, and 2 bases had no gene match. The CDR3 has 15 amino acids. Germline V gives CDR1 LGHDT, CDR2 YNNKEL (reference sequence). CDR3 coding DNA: TGTGCCAGCAGCCAAGGCGGGACAGGGGGAAACACCATATATTTT. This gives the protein CASSQGGTGGNTIYF.

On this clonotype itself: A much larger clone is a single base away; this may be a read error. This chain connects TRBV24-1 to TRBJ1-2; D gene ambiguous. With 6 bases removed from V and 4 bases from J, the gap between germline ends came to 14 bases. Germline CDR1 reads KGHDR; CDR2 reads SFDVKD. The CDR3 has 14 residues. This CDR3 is CATSLVGGSYGYTF. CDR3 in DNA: TGTGCCACCAGTTTAGTCGGCGGATCCTATGGCTACACCTTC.

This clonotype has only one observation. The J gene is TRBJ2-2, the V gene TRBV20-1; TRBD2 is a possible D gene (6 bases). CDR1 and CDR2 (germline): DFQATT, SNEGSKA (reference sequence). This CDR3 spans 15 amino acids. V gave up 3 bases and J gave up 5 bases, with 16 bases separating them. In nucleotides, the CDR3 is TGCAGTGCTAGGGGGGGATCCCTCTTGACCGGGGAGCTGTTTTTT. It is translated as CSARGGSLLTGELFF.

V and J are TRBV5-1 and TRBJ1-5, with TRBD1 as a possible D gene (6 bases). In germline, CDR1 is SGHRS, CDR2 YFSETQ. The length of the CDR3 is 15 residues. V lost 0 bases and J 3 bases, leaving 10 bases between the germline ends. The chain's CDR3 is CASSLEAGVNQPQHF. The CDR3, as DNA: TGCGCCAGCAGCTTGGAGGCAGGGGTCAATCAGCCCCAGCATTTT.

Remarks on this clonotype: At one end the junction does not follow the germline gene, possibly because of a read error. The CDR3 nucleotides read TGTGCCAGCAGCTTAGCAGGGGGCCCCGTCTTC. It is translated as CASSLAGGPVF. V gene TRBV7-2 combines with J gene TRBJ2-7; TRBD1 agrees at 7 bases. The CDR3 has 11 residues. Germline V gives CDR1 SGHTA, CDR2 FQGNSA.

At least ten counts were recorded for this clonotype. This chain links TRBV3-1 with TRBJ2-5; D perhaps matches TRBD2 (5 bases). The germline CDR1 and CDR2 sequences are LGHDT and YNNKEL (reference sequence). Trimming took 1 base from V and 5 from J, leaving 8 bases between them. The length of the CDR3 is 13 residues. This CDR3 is CASSQAGTETQYF. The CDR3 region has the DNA TGTGCCAGCAGCCAAGCGGGAACGGAGACCCAGTACTTC.

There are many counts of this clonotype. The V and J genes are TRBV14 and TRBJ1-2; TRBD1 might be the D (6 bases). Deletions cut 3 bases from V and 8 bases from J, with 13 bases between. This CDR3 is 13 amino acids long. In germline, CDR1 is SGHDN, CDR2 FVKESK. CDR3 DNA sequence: TGTGCCAGCAGCCACAGGGGCCTCAGGGGCTACACCTTC. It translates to CASSHRGLRGYTF.

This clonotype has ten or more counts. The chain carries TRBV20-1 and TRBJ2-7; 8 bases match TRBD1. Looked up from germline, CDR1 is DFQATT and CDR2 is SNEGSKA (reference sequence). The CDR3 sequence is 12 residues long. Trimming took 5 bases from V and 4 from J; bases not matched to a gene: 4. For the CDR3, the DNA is TGCAGTGCTGGACAGGGAAGGTACGAGCAGTACTTC. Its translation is CSAGQGRYEQYF.

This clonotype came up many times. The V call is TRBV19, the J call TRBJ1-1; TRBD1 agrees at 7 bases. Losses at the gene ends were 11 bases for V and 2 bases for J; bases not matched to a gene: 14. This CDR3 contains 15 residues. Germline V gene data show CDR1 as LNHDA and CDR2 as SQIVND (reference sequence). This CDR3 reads CASSKGAKQNTEAFF. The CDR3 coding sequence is TGTGCCTCATCGAAGGGGGCTAAACAAAACACTGAAGCTTTCTTT.

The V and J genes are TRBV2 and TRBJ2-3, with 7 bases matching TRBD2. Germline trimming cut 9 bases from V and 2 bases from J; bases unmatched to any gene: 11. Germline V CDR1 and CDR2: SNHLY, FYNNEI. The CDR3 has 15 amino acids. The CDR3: CASWAEGLLTDTQYF. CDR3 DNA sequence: TGTGCCAGTTGGGCCGAGGGACTACTCACAGATACGCAGTATTTT.

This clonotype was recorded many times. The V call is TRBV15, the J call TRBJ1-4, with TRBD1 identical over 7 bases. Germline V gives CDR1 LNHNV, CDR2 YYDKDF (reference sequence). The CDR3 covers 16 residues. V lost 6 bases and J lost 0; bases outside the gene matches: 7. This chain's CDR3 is CATSTAQGATNEKLFF. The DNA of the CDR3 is TGTGCCACCAGTACGGCCCAGGGGGCAACTAATGAAAAACTGTTTTTT.

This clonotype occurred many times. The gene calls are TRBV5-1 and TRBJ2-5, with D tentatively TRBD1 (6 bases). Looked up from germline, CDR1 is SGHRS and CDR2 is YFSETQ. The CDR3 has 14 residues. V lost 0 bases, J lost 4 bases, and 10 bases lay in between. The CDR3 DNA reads TGCGCCAGCAGCTTGGGCAGGGGTTCAGAGACCCAGTACTTC. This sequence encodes CASSLGRGSETQYF. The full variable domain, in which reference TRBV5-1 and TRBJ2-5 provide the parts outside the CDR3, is KAGVTQTPRYLIKTRGQQVTLSCSPISGHRSVSWYQQTPGQGLQFLFEYFSETQRNKGNFPGRFSGRQFSNSRSEMNVSTLELGDSALYLCASSLGRGSETQYFGPGTRLLVL.

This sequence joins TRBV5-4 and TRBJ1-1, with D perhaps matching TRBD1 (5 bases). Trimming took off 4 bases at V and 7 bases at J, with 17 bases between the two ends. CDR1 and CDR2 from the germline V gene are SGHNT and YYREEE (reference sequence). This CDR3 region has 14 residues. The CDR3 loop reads CASSLQGATNEAFF. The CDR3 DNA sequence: TGTGCCAGCAGCCTCCAGGGAGCAACTAATGAAGCTTTCTTT.

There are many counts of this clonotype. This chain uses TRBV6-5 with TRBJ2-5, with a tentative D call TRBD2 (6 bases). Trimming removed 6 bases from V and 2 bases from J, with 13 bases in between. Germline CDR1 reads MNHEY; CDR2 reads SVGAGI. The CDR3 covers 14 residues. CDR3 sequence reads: CASRRDGSQETQYF. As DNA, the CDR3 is TGTGCCAGCAGGCGTGACGGGAGTCAAGAGACCCAGTACTTC.

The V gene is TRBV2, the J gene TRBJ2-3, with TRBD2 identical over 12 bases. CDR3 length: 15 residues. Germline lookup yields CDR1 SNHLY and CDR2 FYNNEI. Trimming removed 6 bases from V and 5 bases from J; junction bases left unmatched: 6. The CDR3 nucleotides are TGTGCCAGCAGCTGGACTAGCGGGGTGGGAGATACGCAGTATTTT. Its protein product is CASSWTSGVGDTQYF.

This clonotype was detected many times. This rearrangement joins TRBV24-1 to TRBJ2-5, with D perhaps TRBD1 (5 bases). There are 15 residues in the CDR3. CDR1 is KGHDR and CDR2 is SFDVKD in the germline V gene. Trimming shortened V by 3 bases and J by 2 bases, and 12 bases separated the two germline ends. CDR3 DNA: TGTGCCACCAGTGATAACGGACAACTACAAGAGACCCAGTACTTC. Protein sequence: CATSDNGQLQETQYF.

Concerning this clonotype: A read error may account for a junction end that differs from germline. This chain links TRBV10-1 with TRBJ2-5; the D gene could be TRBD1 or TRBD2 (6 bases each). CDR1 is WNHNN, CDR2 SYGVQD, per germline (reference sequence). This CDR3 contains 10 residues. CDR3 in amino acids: CALEGETQCF. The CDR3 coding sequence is TGCGCCCTGGAGGGGGAGACCCAGTGCTTC.

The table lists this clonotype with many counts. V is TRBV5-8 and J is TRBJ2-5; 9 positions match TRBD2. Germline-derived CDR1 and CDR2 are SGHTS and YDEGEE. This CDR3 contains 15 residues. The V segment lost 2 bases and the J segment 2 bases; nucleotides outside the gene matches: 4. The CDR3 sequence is CASSFSGSPQETQYF. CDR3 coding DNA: TGTGCCAGCAGCTTTAGCGGGAGCCCTCAAGAGACCCAGTACTTC. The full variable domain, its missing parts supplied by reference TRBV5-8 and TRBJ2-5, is EAGVTQSPTHLIKTRGQQATLRCSPISGHTSVYWYQQALGLGLQFLLWYDEGEERNRGNFPPRFSGRQFPNYSSELNVNALELEDSALYLCASSFSGSPQETQYFGPGTRLLVL.